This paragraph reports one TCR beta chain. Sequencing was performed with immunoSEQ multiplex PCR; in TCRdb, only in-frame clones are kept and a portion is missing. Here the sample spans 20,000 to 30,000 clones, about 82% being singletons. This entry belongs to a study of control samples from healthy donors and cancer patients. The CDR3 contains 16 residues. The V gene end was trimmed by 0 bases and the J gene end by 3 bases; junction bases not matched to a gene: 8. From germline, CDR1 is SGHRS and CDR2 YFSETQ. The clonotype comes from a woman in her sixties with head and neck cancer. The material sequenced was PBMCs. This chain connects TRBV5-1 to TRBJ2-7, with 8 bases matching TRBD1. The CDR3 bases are TGCGCCAGCAGCTTGGGCTTCGGGACAGGCTTCTACGAGCAGTACTTC. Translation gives CASSLGFGTGFYEQYF.